This T cell receptor (beta chain) stems from a study of cytomegalovirus exposure and HLA in healthy donors. About the study: The roughly 120 million unique TCR beta sequences, from approximately 170 million T cells, were found by an earlier analysis.

The study, taken as a whole, reports: There were several of the most significant clusters that appeared linked to common viral pathogens in a later analysis.

Vbeta (60) and Jbeta (13) primers were used in the PCR. Some clones are missing from TCRdb's copy, which holds only in-frame ones; the method was immunoSEQ multiplex PCR. The repertoire includes approximately 200,000 clones, 80% to 85% of them detected once, and 0.25% to 0.3% sits in the top ten. A word on this clone: Its cognate antigen is unknown.

The CDR3 consists of 15 residues. Germline CDR1 is KGHSH and CDR2 is LQKENI. Trimming took 1 base from V and 5 from J; bases not matched to a gene: 4. This chain uses TRBV18 with TRBJ2-2; 7 bases agree with TRBD1. The specimen sequenced was PBMCs. The sequence derives from a boy younger than 18 in good health and CMV-seronegative. DNA for the CDR3: TGTGCCAGCTCACCACGGGACAGTAGGACCGGGGAGCTGTTTTTT. Protein: CASSPRDSRTGELFF.